One sample yielded the 9 T cell receptor beta chains listed below, sequenced in a study of ipilimumab plus nivolumab after autologous stem cell transplantation. Libraries were prepared by immunoSEQ multiplex PCR; TCRdb keeps only in-frame clonotypes and omits some of them. The table has 15,000 to 20,000 clones, approximately 82% seen once. Sequenced material: PBMCs, taken in a trial of ipilimumab plus nivolumab as post-transplant consolidation. These TCRs come from a male donor with diffuse large B-cell lymphoma.

The CDR3 DNA follows: TGTGCCAGCAGTTTATGGGAACAGGGGGCGTACCGTGGCTACACCTTC. Its translation: CASSLWEQGAYRGYTF. This chain connects TRBV28 to TRBJ1-2, with 9 bases identical to TRBD1. In germline, CDR1 is MDHEN, CDR2 SYDVKM. This CDR3 comprises 16 residues. J gave up 7 bases and V 0 bases, and 9 bases lay outside the gene matches.

V and J are TRBV4-1 and TRBJ1-2, with TRBD1 identical over 8 bases. Germline values: CDR1 MGHRA, CDR2 YSYEKL. The CDR3 covers 16 residues. The J segment lost 5 bases and the V segment lost 4 bases, leaving 12 bases of the junction unmatched. The CDR3, as DNA: TGCGCCAGCAGCCGAATTCCGACAGGGGAGATTTATGGCTACACCTTC. Its translation is CASSRIPTGEIYGYTF.

V gene TRBV14 combines with J gene TRBJ2-5, with D perhaps matching TRBD1 or TRBD2 (5 bases each). The CDR3 extends over 18 amino acids. Trimming took 1 base from V and 2 from J, leaving 20 bases between them. Germline loops: CDR1 SGHDN, CDR2 FVKESK. The CDR3 coding sequence is TGTGCCAGCAGCCAAGTGTTCGCGTACGGGGCAAAACAAGAGACCCAGTACTTC. It encodes CASSQVFAYGAKQETQYF.

V and J are TRBV5-1 and TRBJ1-6; a possible D gene is TRBD1 (6 bases). V was cut by 2 bases and J by 6 bases, with 12 bases left in between. Germline V lookup: CDR1 SGHRS, CDR2 YFSETQ. The CDR3 extends over 15 amino acids. CDR3 residues: CASSLLTGSNSPLHF. The CDR3 nucleotides are TGCGCCAGCAGCTTACTGACAGGCTCTAATTCACCCCTCCACTTT.

This chain joins TRBV25-1 and TRBJ2-5; unclear D gene. The CDR3 sequence is 15 residues long. Germline V gives CDR1 MGHDK, CDR2 SYGVNS. V lost 5 bases and J 5 bases, leaving 18 bases between the germline ends. CDR3 nucleotide sequence: TGTGCCAGCAGTCCCCGCGGCCTCTTAAGGGAGACCCAGTACTTC. It yields the protein CASSPRGLLRETQYF.

V and J are TRBV7-9 and TRBJ2-7, with D unresolved. The CDR3 extends over 14 amino acids. The V gene's germline CDR1 is SEHNR and CDR2 FQNEAQ (reference sequence). Trimming cost V 5 bases and J 0 bases, with 11 bases left between them. The CDR3 bases are TGTGCCAGCAGCCCCCCTATGAACTCCTACGAGCAGTACTTC. It is translated as CASSPPMNSYEQYF.

V gene TRBV2 combines with J gene TRBJ2-2, with D possibly matching TRBD2 (6 bases). Trimming took 5 bases from V and 7 from J, leaving 14 bases between them. This CDR3 is built from 14 residues. Germline CDR1 SNHLY, CDR2 FYNNEI. The CDR3 protein is CASSPQEGVGELFF. The CDR3 coding sequence is TGTGCCAGCAGTCCTCAGGAGGGTGTCGGGGAGCTGTTTTTT.

This clone was seen only once. The V and J genes are TRBV28 and TRBJ1-5; D is undetermined. The V gene's germline CDR1 is MDHEN and CDR2 SYDVKM. V lost 8 bases and J 1 base, leaving 15 bases between the germline ends. The CDR3 is made up of 15 amino acids. CDR3 coding DNA: TGTGCCAGCGGTGCCTTTGGGCAGAGCAATCAGCCCCAGCATTTT. Translation gives CASGAFGQSNQPQHF.

The CDR3 protein is CASSYSGEQYF. CDR3 coding DNA: TGTGCCAGCAGTTACTCAGGGGAGCAGTACTTC. This sequence joins TRBV6-6 and TRBJ2-7; no reliable D call. Germline values: CDR1 MNHNY, CDR2 SVGAGI (reference sequence). The CDR3 has 11 amino acids. With 0 bases removed from V and 7 bases from J, the gap between germline ends came to 4 bases.